The T cell receptor (beta chain) under discussion was sequenced for a study of CD8 T cells in Susac syndrome. Trimming left V 0 bases short and J 2 bases short, with 14 bases between. This CDR3 contains 17 residues. The germline V gene has CDR1 KGHDR and CDR2 SFDVKD. Roughly 0.45 to 1 ug RNA was reverse transcribed with random hexamers. TCRdb analysed the immunoSEQ multiplex PCR reads with MiXCR anew, one entry per CDR3 protein. The sample has 300,000 or so distinct CDR3 sequences; about 91% are singletons. The authors sequenced TCR beta from blood CD8+ and CD4+ T cells. The receptor's source is a human donor with multiple sclerosis. This sequence joins TRBV24-1 and TRBJ2-3; D tentatively reads TRBD1 or TRBD2 (7 bases each). Sequencing was done on a sample of CD4+ T cells from PBMCs. The CDR3 region is CATSDLPDRDYTDTQYF. CDR3 DNA sequence: TGTGCCACCAGTGATTTGCCTGACAGGGACTACACAGATACGCAGTATTTT.